This T cell receptor (beta chain) was identified in a study of OX40 agonist ivuxolimab in advanced cancers. Study results and limitations: More expanded clones were found, on average, in CD8+ than in CD4+ T cells. CD4+ and CD8+ blood T cells expanded clonally by week 6 at 0.1 to 3.0 mg/kg.

This clone was seen a handful of times. Its antigen is not known. Other DNA sequences within the sample encode an identical CDR3. Trimming removed 3 bases from V and 1 base from J; junction bases left unmatched: 16. This CDR3 spans 19 amino acids. Germline-derived CDR1 and CDR2 are SGDLS and YYNGEE. Here immunoSEQ multiplex PCR was the method, and the copy in TCRdb shows in-frame clones only, minus some. The sample records about 41,000 clones, around 87% being singletons. The V gene is TRBV9, the J gene TRBJ2-7; TRBD2 aligns across 10 bases. The TCR sequence derives from an adult with an advanced solid tumor such as melanoma, head and neck, liver or kidney cancer. This specimen consisted of CD4+ or CD8+ T cells sorted from blood, obtained in a trial of the OX40 agonist ivuxolimab. CDR3 amino acids: CASSAAPRGSGRGSYEQYF. CDR3 sequence (DNA): TGTGCCAGCAGCGCAGCCCCCCGTGGGAGCGGGAGGGGATCCTACGAGCAGTACTTC.